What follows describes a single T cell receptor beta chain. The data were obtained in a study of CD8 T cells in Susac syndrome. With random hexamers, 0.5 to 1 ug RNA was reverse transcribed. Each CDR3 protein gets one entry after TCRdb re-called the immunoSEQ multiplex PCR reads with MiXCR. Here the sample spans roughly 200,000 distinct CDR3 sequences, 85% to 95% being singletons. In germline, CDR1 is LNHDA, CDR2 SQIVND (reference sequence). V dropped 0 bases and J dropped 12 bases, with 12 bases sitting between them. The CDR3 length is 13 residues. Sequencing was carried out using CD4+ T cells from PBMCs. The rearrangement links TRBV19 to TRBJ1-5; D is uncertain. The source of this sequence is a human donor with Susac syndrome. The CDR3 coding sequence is TGTGCCAGTAGTATAGAACAGTTGGGGTTCCAGCATTTT. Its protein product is CASSIEQLGFQHF.